This section outlines one TCR beta chain sequence together with its context. Categorization into cohorts depended on clinical history that participants reported. Two negative PCRs, clearance, or symptom resolution had been documented for recovered Cohort 3 donors. Generated by immunoSEQ multiplex PCR, the TCRdb table keeps only in-frame clones and is missing some. This table holds 250,000 to 300,000 clones, roughly 90% found once. These data originate in a study of blood T cell repertoires in COVID-19. This CDR3 comprises 14 residues. V gave up 1 base and J gave up 10 bases, with 12 bases separating them. Per the germline V gene, CDR1 is SGHRS and CDR2 is YFSETQ.

The chain links TRBV5-1 to TRBJ1-6; TRBD1 is a possible D gene (6 bases). The origin of this receptor is a man aged 35 to 55 who had recovered from COVID-19. Sample: PBMCs or T cells enriched from blood (not recorded which). CDR3: CASSLPGDASPLHF. CDR3 nucleotide sequence: TGCGCCAGCAGCTTGCCAGGGGACGCGTCACCCCTCCACTTT. The full variable domain, its missing parts supplied by reference TRBV5-1 and TRBJ1-6, is KAGVTQTPRYLIKTRGQQVTLSCSPISGHRSVSWYQQTPGQGLQFLFEYFSETQRNKGNFPGRFSGRQFSNSRSEMNVSTLELGDSALYLCASSLPGDASPLHFGNGTRLTVT.